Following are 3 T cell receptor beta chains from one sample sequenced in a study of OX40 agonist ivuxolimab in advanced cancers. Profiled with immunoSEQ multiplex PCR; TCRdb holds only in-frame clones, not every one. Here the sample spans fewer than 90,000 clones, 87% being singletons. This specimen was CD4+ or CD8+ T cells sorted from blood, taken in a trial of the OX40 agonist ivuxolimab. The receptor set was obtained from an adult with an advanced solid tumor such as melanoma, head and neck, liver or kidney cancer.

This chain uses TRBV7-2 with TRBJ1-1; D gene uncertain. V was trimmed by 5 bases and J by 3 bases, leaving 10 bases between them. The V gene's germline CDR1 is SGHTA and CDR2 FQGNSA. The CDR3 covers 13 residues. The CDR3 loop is CASSPEFDTEAFF. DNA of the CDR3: TGTGCCAGCAGCCCAGAGTTCGACACTGAAGCTTTCTTT.

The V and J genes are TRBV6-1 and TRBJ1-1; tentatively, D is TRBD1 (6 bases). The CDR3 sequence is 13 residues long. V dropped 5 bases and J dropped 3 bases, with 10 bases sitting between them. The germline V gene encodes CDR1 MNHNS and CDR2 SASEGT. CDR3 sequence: CASSSTGYTEAFF. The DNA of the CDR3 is TGTGCCAGCAGTTCGACAGGATACACTGAAGCTTTCTTT.

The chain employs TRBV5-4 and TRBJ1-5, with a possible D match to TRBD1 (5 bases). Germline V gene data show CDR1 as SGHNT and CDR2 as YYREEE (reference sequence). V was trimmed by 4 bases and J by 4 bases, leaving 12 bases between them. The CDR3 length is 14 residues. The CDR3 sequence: CASSPDGTNQPQHF. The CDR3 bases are TGTGCCAGCAGCCCGGACGGGACTAATCAGCCCCAGCATTTT.